Each of the 19 T cell receptor beta chains below was sequenced from the same sample in a study of blood T cell repertoires in COVID-19. Only in-frame clones appear in the TCRdb table, and some are missing; sequencing was by immunoSEQ multiplex PCR. There are 300,000 to 350,000 clones in the sample; about 90% occur only once, and about 2.5% lies in the top ten. What was sequenced was peripheral blood. The receptors come from a man younger than 35 with active or convalescent COVID-19.

The rearrangement joins TRBV5-5 to TRBJ1-5, with D hard to call. CDR3 size: 14 residues. The V gene lost 0 bases and the J gene lost 1 base, with 5 bases spanning the gap. From germline, CDR1 is SGHKS and CDR2 YYEKEE (reference sequence). CDR3 protein: CASSLGRSNQPQHF. CDR3 sequence (DNA): TGTGCCAGCAGCTTGGGCCGGAGCAATCAGCCCCAGCATTTT.

V gene TRBV19 combines with J gene TRBJ1-4, with 7 nucleotides matching TRBD1. This CDR3 comprises 14 residues. Trimming at V came to 5 bases and at J to 8 bases, leaving 8 bases not matched to a gene. Germline V gene data show CDR1 as LNHDA and CDR2 as SQIVND (reference sequence). Here the CDR3 reads CASSVQGWREKLFF. DNA of the CDR3: TGTGCCAGTAGTGTACAGGGGTGGCGGGAAAAACTGTTTTTT.

As concerns this clone: The identical CDR3 is also encoded by other nucleotide sequences in the sample. The rearrangement links TRBV27 to TRBJ1-5, with D perhaps matching TRBD1 (6 bases). The CDR3 sequence is 13 residues long. V lost 6 bases and J 5 bases, leaving 11 bases between the germline ends. Germline CDR1 is MNHEY and CDR2 is SMNVEV (reference sequence). The CDR3 DNA sequence: TGTGCCAGCAGCTTAGGGGGGGATCAGCCCCAGCATTTT. This sequence encodes CASSLGGDQPQHF.

This clone has a single count. V usage is TRBV14 and J usage is TRBJ2-5; no clear D gene. V was trimmed by 3 bases and J by 1 base, leaving 9 bases between them. Germline V gene lookup returns CDR1 SGHDN and CDR2 FVKESK. This CDR3 contains 14 residues. The CDR3 nucleotides are TGTGCCAGCAGCCAGAGTCCTATCCAAGAGACCCAGTACTTC. This translates into CASSQSPIQETQYF.

V usage is TRBV3-1 (or the pseudogene TRBV3-2) and J usage is TRBJ1-2; D is possibly TRBD1 (5 bases). CDR3 length equals 13 residues. The germline gives CDR1 LGHDT, CDR2 YNNKEL (reference sequence). V was trimmed by 6 bases and J by 8 bases, leaving 16 bases between them. CDR3 DNA sequence: TGTGCCAGCAGAGAGCAGGGAACATACGGCTACACCTTC. Encoded protein: CASREQGTYGYTF.

V is TRBV6-2 or TRBV6-3 and J is TRBJ1-1, with TRBD1 matching over 7 bases. J gave up 4 bases and V 5 bases, and 7 bases lay outside the gene matches. This CDR3 spans 14 amino acids. Germline values: CDR1 MNHEY, CDR2 SVGEGT. The CDR3 spells CASSRNPGGTEAFF. The CDR3 DNA reads TGTGCCAGCAGTCGTAACCCAGGGGGCACTGAAGCTTTCTTT.

The rearrangement links TRBV27 to TRBJ2-2, with TRBD1 identical over 9 bases. With 7 bases clipped from V and 7 bases from J, the junction kept 16 bases outside the gene matches. Germline V gene lookup returns CDR1 MNHEY and CDR2 SMNVEV (reference sequence). The CDR3 extends over 17 amino acids. This chain's CDR3 is CASTPFGTGFYDGELFF. For the CDR3, the DNA is TGTGCCAGCACCCCCTTCGGGACAGGGTTTTATGACGGGGAGCTGTTTTTT.

The chain employs TRBV5-6 and TRBJ1-3; 9 nucleotides line up with TRBD1. The CDR3 loop spans 18 amino acids. Per the germline V gene, CDR1 is SGHDT and CDR2 is YYEEEE. V lost 4 bases and J lost 0; bases outside the gene matches: 11. As DNA, the CDR3 is TGTGCCAGCAGCGCGACCGGGACAGGGTACGGCTCTGGAAACACCATATATTTT. Its translation: CASSATGTGYGSGNTIYF.

This chain links TRBV28 with TRBJ1-5; 7 bases line up with TRBD1. Germline trimming cut 5 bases from V and 7 bases from J; bases unmatched to any gene: 8. This CDR3 contains 14 residues. Germline values: CDR1 MDHEN, CDR2 SYDVKM. The CDR3 protein is CASSQGGLRQPQHF. The CDR3 nucleotides read TGTGCCAGCAGTCAGGGGGGTCTACGGCAGCCCCAGCATTTT.

J is TRBJ1-1 and V is TRBV19; D might be TRBD1 (6 bases). The germline CDR1 and CDR2 sequences are LNHDA and SQIVND (reference sequence). This CDR3 is 12 amino acids long. Trimming stripped 2 bases from V and 7 bases from J, with 8 bases between. The chain's CDR3 is CASSISDSEAFF. CDR3 nucleotide sequence: TGTGCCAGTAGTATATCGGACAGTGAAGCTTTCTTT.

The J gene is TRBJ2-3, the V gene TRBV18; the match to TRBD2 covers 10 bases. Germline-derived CDR1 and CDR2 are KGHSH and LQKENI. The CDR3 has 15 residues. V was pared by 4 bases and J by 2 bases, with 3 bases of the junction left unmatched. CDR3 DNA: TGTGCCAGCTCACGGACTAGCGGATTCACAGATACGCAGTATTTT. Protein product: CASSRTSGFTDTQYF.

The table lists this clone with a count of one. V and J are TRBV3-1 (or the pseudogene TRBV3-2) and TRBJ2-3; D perhaps matches TRBD2 (5 bases). The CDR3 extends over 16 amino acids. Germline V lookup: CDR1 LGHDT, CDR2 YNNKEL (reference sequence). The V and J ends lost 4 bases and 0 bases respectively, with 14 bases between them. CDR3 bases: TGTGCCAGCAGCCCGGGCAGCGGTCCTAGCACAGATACGCAGTATTTT. As protein: CASSPGSGPSTDTQYF.

This clone was detected a few times. Distinct nucleotide sequences in the sample also encode this CDR3. This CDR3 is CASRTGSYEQYF. Written as DNA, the CDR3 is TGTGCCAGCAGGACAGGGTCCTACGAGCAGTACTTC. The chain couples TRBV27 to TRBJ2-7; 7 nucleotides align to TRBD1. The CDR3 consists of 12 residues. Germline CDR1 and CDR2: MNHEY and SMNVEV (reference sequence). V dropped 6 bases and J dropped 1; count of bases not matched to a gene: 0.

The CDR3 here is CASSPDRANTEAFF. In nucleotides, the CDR3 is TGTGCCAGCAGCCCGGACAGGGCGAACACTGAAGCTTTCTTT. V gene TRBV7-9 combines with J gene TRBJ1-1; TRBD1 matches at 8 bases. V dropped 5 bases and J dropped 1; count of bases not matched to a gene: 3. Germline V CDR1 and CDR2: SEHNR, FQNEAQ (reference sequence). CDR3 size: 14 residues.

The J gene is TRBJ2-1, the V gene TRBV2, with 7 bases identical to TRBD2. V lost 3 bases, J lost 6 bases, and 2 bases stayed unmatched. The CDR3 runs to 13 residues. Per the germline V gene, CDR1 is SNHLY and CDR2 is FYNNEI. The chain's CDR3 is CASSDGTTNEQFF. The CDR3 coding sequence is TGTGCCAGCAGTGATGGGACTACCAATGAGCAGTTCTTC.

This clone was found a few times. The J gene is TRBJ1-2, the V gene TRBV19, with D unresolved. The germline V and J ends were trimmed by 3 bases and 5 bases, with 13 bases remaining between them. Germline V CDR1 and CDR2: LNHDA, SQIVND (reference sequence). The CDR3 runs to 14 residues. The CDR3 loop is CASSIVETDYGYTF. The CDR3, as DNA: TGTGCCAGTAGTATCGTGGAGACGGATTATGGCTACACCTTC.

This rearrangement joins TRBV15 to TRBJ1-2, with a weak D call TRBD1 (5 bases). This CDR3 contains 14 residues. V lost 2 bases, J lost 3 bases, and 10 bases lay in between. Germline V gene lookup returns CDR1 LNHNV and CDR2 YYDKDF (reference sequence). CDR3 residues: CATSRMDIHYGYTF. CDR3 DNA sequence: TGTGCCACCAGCAGAATGGACATCCACTATGGCTACACCTTC.

The CDR3 region has the DNA TGTGCCAGCAGCTTATTAGGCGCGGCTGGAAACACCATATATTTT. It yields the protein CASSLLGAAGNTIYF. The chain employs TRBV11-2 and TRBJ1-3; D not certain. CDR3 length: 15 amino acids. Germline values: CDR1 SGHAT, CDR2 FQNNGV. The V end was cut by 2 bases, the J end by 2 bases, with 10 bases between. Full variable domain (outside the CDR3, taken from reference TRBV11-2 and TRBJ1-3): EAGVAQSPRYKIIEKRQSVAFWCNPISGHATLYWYQQILGQGPKLLIQFQNNGVVDDSQLPKDRFSAERLKGVDSTLKIQPAKLEDSAVYLCASSLLGAAGNTIYFGEGSWLTVV.

This clone was seen just once. This sequence joins TRBV11-2 and TRBJ1-6; TRBD1 might be the D (5 bases). V shed 7 bases and J shed 2 bases, with 12 bases lying between them. This CDR3 contains 15 residues. Looked up from germline, CDR1 is SGHAT and CDR2 is FQNNGV. The CDR3 region has the DNA TGTGCCAGCACCCCCTGGACACCCTATAATTCACCCCTCCACTTT. Amino acids: CASTPWTPYNSPLHF.